Below, 27 T cell receptor beta chains from the same sample are listed, as sequenced in a study of neurological immune-mediated disorders (dated by TCRdb to the late 2010s). Libraries were constructed by 5' RACE. Instrument on record: Illumina HiSeq 2500. TCRdb trimmed the raw reads at Q25, called clones with MiXCR and kept productive beta chains. Every CDR3 protein is listed once, alongside the most common genes and DNA of its rows. This sample comprises 35,000 to 40,000 distinct CDR3 sequences, roughly 7% of them detected only once. 4% to 5.5% of the sample is taken by the ten largest. Sequencing was carried out using PBMCs. Every receptor here comes from a woman between 40 and 55 years old in good health.

This clonotype was detected ten times or more. J is TRBJ2-5 and V is TRBV5-6, with D unresolved. Per germline, CDR1 SGHDT and CDR2 YYEEEE. The length of the CDR3 is 15 residues. V was trimmed by 0 bases and J by 1 base, leaving 10 bases between them. The DNA for the CDR3 is TGTGCCAGCAGCTTGGTTGGGGTTAGCCAAGAGACCCAGTACTTC. Its protein product is CASSLVGVSQETQYF.

This clonotype has ten or more counts. The chain carries TRBV10-3 and TRBJ2-7, with 7 bases identical to TRBD2. Germline V gives CDR1 ENHRY, CDR2 SYGVKD. The trim removed 6 bases at V and 2 bases at J, leaving 7 bases unmatched. This CDR3 spans 14 amino acids. Written as DNA, the CDR3 is TGTGCCATCAGCACTAGCGCGGACGCCTACGAGCAGTACTTC. It encodes CAISTSADAYEQYF.

This clonotype was observed many times. The CDR3 loop is CASGGMDSYNEQFF. As DNA, the CDR3 is TGCGCCAGCGGAGGGATGGACTCCTACAATGAGCAGTTCTTC. This sequence joins TRBV10-2 and TRBJ2-1; a possible D gene is TRBD2 (6 bases). There are 14 residues in the CDR3. The V gene's germline CDR1 is WSHSY and CDR2 SAAADI. Deletions cut 8 bases from V and 0 bases from J, with 11 bases between.

Points on this clonotype: A much bigger clone sits one base away, suggesting this may be a read error. The gene calls are TRBV6-1 and TRBJ1-2, with D perhaps TRBD1 (6 bases). Germline CDR1 and CDR2: MNHNS and SASEGT. Trimming took off 7 bases at V and 6 bases at J, with 21 bases between the two ends. The CDR3 extends over 15 amino acids. CDR3 sequence: CASTADITGPNGYTF. CDR3 coding DNA: TGTGCCAGCACGGCGGATATAACAGGGCCCAATGGCTACACCTTC.

This clonotype has a count of ten or more. The chain couples TRBV12-3 or TRBV12-4 to TRBJ1-2; tentative D call: TRBD1 (6 bases). The V and J ends lost 6 bases and 5 bases respectively, with 19 bases between them. CDR3 length: 15 amino acids. The CDR3 protein is CASSSESRGIYGYTF. In DNA, the CDR3 is TGTGCCAGCAGCAGCGAATCCAGGGGAATTTATGGCTACACCTTC.

This clonotype was seen at least ten times. This chain joins TRBV20-1 and TRBJ1-4, with D perhaps matching TRBD1 (6 bases). Trimming shortened V by 2 bases and J by 3 bases, and 16 bases separated the two germline ends. Germline V gene data show CDR1 as DFQATT and CDR2 as SNEGSKA (reference sequence). The CDR3 totals 16 residues. The CDR3 DNA is TGCAGTGCTAGAATCTTGGGGGCGGGGGCTAATGAAAAACTGTTTTTT. It specifies CSARILGAGANEKLFF.

Many counts were recorded for this clonotype. One end of the junction varies from germline; a read error may be responsible. The chain employs TRBV3-1 and TRBJ1-2; D ambiguous. Germline CDR1 LGHDT, CDR2 YNNKEL (reference sequence). The CDR3 has 11 residues. The DNA of the CDR3 is TGTGCCAGCAGCCAAGATCGCCGGCAGGCGTTC. Residues: CASSQDRRQAF.

This clonotype has at least ten counts. V and J are TRBV24-1 and TRBJ2-2; D call uncertain. V gave up 3 bases and J gave up 6 bases, with 13 bases separating them. Germline CDR1 reads KGHDR; CDR2 reads SFDVKD. The CDR3 runs 15 residues. CDR3 nucleotide sequence: TGTGCCACCAGTGATGCTCTACGTAGTGCCGGGGAGCTGTTTTTT. Protein product: CATSDALRSAGELFF.

A few counts support this clonotype. The V gene is TRBV7-9, the J gene TRBJ2-3; 9 bases align to TRBD1. V was pared by 4 bases and J by 3 bases, with 8 bases of the junction left unmatched. CDR1 and CDR2 (germline): SEHNR, FQNEAQ (reference sequence). The CDR3 spans 16 residues. CDR3 sequence (DNA): TGTGCCAGCAGCTCGCTAGGGACAGGGAGGACAGATACGCAGTATTTT. Encoded protein: CASSSLGTGRTDTQYF.

This clonotype came up many times. The CDR3 coding sequence is TGCGCCAGCAGCGGAGGGACAGGGGGACCCTACAATGAGCAGTTCTTC. Amino acid sequence: CASSGGTGGPYNEQFF. J is TRBJ2-1 and V is TRBV5-1; TRBD1 matches 11 bases. This CDR3 has 16 amino acids. Germline-derived CDR1 and CDR2 are SGHRS and YFSETQ. The V and J ends lost 4 bases and 2 bases, in that order; junction bases with no gene match: 5. Full variable domain (outside the CDR3, taken from reference TRBV5-1 and TRBJ2-1): KAGVTQTPRYLIKTRGQQVTLSCSPISGHRSVSWYQQTPGQGLQFLFEYFSETQRNKGNFPGRFSGRQFSNSRSEMNVSTLELGDSALYLCASSGGTGGPYNEQFFGPGTRLTVL.

The sample holds many counts of this clonotype. The J gene is TRBJ1-2, the V gene TRBV28; 7 positions match TRBD1. After removal of 8 bases from V and 7 bases from J, the junction contained 7 bases not matched to a gene. The CDR3 is 12 amino acids. The germline V gene encodes CDR1 MDHEN and CDR2 SYDVKM. CDR3 region: CASGQGVGGYTF. For the CDR3, the DNA is TGTGCCAGCGGTCAGGGGGTGGGTGGCTACACCTTC.

There are many counts of this clonotype. The CDR3 reads CASSSNSGTEQYV. In DNA, the CDR3 is TGTGCCAGCAGCTCTAATAGCGGGACCGAGCAGTACGTC. The genes are TRBV7-9 and TRBJ2-7; 8 bases fit TRBD2. With V trimmed by 4 bases and J by 6 bases, 5 bases remained unmatched. This CDR3 region has 13 residues. Germline loops: CDR1 SEHNR, CDR2 FQNEAQ (reference sequence).

This clonotype was detected many times. The V and J genes are TRBV11-2 and TRBJ2-7, with D possibly TRBD1 on 5 matching bases. CDR3 length equals 13 residues. Trimming left V 4 bases short and J 1 base short, with 8 bases between. CDR1 and CDR2 from the germline V gene are SGHAT and FQNNGV. Here the CDR3 reads CASSSRQSYEQYV. In nucleotides, the CDR3 is TGTGCCAGCAGCTCCCGACAGTCCTACGAGCAGTACGTC.

This clonotype has more than one count but fewer than ten. The chain joins TRBV20-1 to TRBJ1-5; D unresolved. The germline CDR1 and CDR2 sequences are DFQATT and SNEGSKA (reference sequence). V was pared by 7 bases and J by 6 bases, with 16 bases between. The CDR3 loop spans 13 amino acids. CDR3 sequence reads: CSVRASGSQPQHF. CDR3 nucleotides: TGCAGTGTCCGGGCCTCCGGGAGTCAGCCCCAGCATTTT.

This clonotype has a count of ten or more. The chain is built from TRBV20-1 and TRBJ2-7, with D possibly matching TRBD2 (6 bases). The CDR3 extends over 13 amino acids. Germline V gene sequence: CDR1 DFQATT, CDR2 SNEGSKA (reference sequence). Trimming shortened V by 4 bases and J by 3 bases, and 13 bases separated the two germline ends. The CDR3, as DNA: TGCAGTGCTAATCTGGCGGGGAGCTACGAGCAGTACTTC. Protein: CSANLAGSYEQYF.

Comments on this clonotype: No conserved phenylalanine or tryptophan ends this CDR3, so it is likely a read error. It is unclear where the CDR3 begins or ends on the DNA, so no DNA is shown, and the CDR3 is as TCRdb lists it. V usage is TRBV14 and J usage is TRBJ2-1; TRBD2, the table's D call, lacks a check against the DNA. Including both end residues, the CDR3 is 16 amino acids long. From germline, CDR1 is SGHDN and CDR2 FVKESK. The CDR3 here is CASSSLGLAEYNEQIL.

This clonotype was counted ten times or more. The chain recombines TRBV18 with TRBJ2-3; D remains ambiguous. Between the trimmed V and J ends, which lost 3 bases and 2 bases, there was a span of 6 bases. The CDR3 spans 13 residues. The V gene's germline CDR1 is KGHSH and CDR2 LQKENI. The CDR3 coding sequence is TGTGCCAGCTCACCGAGCCCCACAGATACGCAGTATTTT. Translated, it gives CASSPSPTDTQYF.

This clonotype was counted at least ten times. The chain has TRBV18 and TRBJ2-1; 9 bases agree with TRBD2. In germline, CDR1 is KGHSH, CDR2 LQKENI. With 0 bases clipped from V and 5 bases from J, the junction kept 2 bases outside the gene matches. CDR3 length: 15 amino acids. CDR3 DNA sequence: TGTGCCAGCTCACCACCGGGGACTAGCCACAATGAGCAGTTCTTC. Translated: CASSPPGTSHNEQFF.

This clonotype was observed at least ten times. The chain links TRBV12-3 or TRBV12-4 to TRBJ2-1; weak D call: TRBD2 (5 bases). V lost 7 bases to trimming and J lost 0 bases, with 16 bases between them. The CDR3 is 16 residues long. The CDR3 bases are TGTGCCAGCAAATCCAAGGAACTAGTCTCCTACAATGAGCAGTTCTTC. It yields the protein CASKSKELVSYNEQFF.

The sample holds one count of this clonotype. The chain links TRBV20-1 to TRBJ2-3, with D unresolved. V gave up 3 bases and J gave up 7 bases, with 2 bases separating them. The CDR3 runs 9 residues. Germline V gene data show CDR1 as DFQATT and CDR2 as SNEGSKA (reference sequence). CDR3 in DNA: TGCAGTGCTAGGAATACGCAGTATTTT. This translates into CSARNTQYF.

This clonotype has ten or more counts. The chain uses TRBV12-3 or TRBV12-4 and TRBJ2-1; maybe TRBD2 (6 bases). The CDR3 runs to 14 residues. The germline V and J ends were trimmed by 6 bases and 6 bases, with 15 bases remaining between them. CDR3 sequence reads: CASSPPQRANEQFF. CDR3 nucleotides: TGTGCCAGCAGCCCCCCCCAGCGGGCCAATGAGCAGTTCTTC.

This clonotype was recorded many times. The rearrangement links TRBV7-9 to TRBJ1-5; weak D call: TRBD1 (6 bases). The V end lost 2 bases, the J end lost 1 base, and 9 bases lay between the germline ends. This CDR3 is 15 amino acids long. CDR1 and CDR2 from the germline V gene are SEHNR and FQNEAQ (reference sequence). The CDR3 here is CASSLTGQSNQPQHF. CDR3 coding DNA: TGTGCCAGCAGCTTAACCGGACAGAGCAATCAGCCCCAGCATTTT.

This clonotype was picked up many times. The chain uses TRBV20-1 and TRBJ1-2, with TRBD1 matching 7 bases. This CDR3 has 15 amino acids. V was clipped by 6 bases and J by 4 bases; unmatched bases: 14. Germline CDR1 DFQATT, CDR2 SNEGSKA (reference sequence). Here the CDR3 DNA reads TGCAGTGCCATCAGAAACCTCGCAGGGGGCTATGGCTACACCTTC. Protein sequence: CSAIRNLAGGYGYTF.

This clonotype was seen many times. CDR3 sequence: CASSLAWDEQFF. CDR3 DNA sequence: TGCGCCAGCAGCTTAGCGTGGGACGAGCAGTTCTTC. The chain joins TRBV5-1 to TRBJ2-1; D might be TRBD1 or TRBD2, each matching 5 bases. The CDR3 is 12 amino acids. Trimming cost V 2 bases and J 10 bases, with 10 bases left between them. Germline lookup yields CDR1 SGHRS and CDR2 YFSETQ. The full variable domain, in which reference TRBV5-1 and TRBJ2-1 provide the parts outside the CDR3, is KAGVTQTPRYLIKTRGQQVTLSCSPISGHRSVSWYQQTPGQGLQFLFEYFSETQRNKGNFPGRFSGRQFSNSRSEMNVSTLELGDSALYLCASSLAWDEQFFGPGTRLTVL.

This clonotype was counted many times. The chain has TRBV2 and TRBJ2-6, with a possible D match to TRBD2 (6 bases). The CDR3 covers 17 residues. Germline V gene lookup returns CDR1 SNHLY and CDR2 FYNNEI. Deletions cut 4 bases from V and 1 base from J, with 14 bases between. In DNA, the CDR3 is TGTGCCAGCAGTGTGGGGAGGTTTAATTCTGGGGCCAACGTCCTGACTTTC. Encoded protein: CASSVGRFNSGANVLTF.

There are many counts of this clonotype. The genes are TRBV6-1 and TRBJ2-5; weak D call: TRBD2 (6 bases). The CDR3 extends over 13 amino acids. With 3 bases removed from V and 5 bases from J, the gap between germline ends came to 10 bases. CDR1 and CDR2 from the germline V gene are MNHNS and SASEGT. CDR3 region: CASSDGGGETQYF. CDR3 coding DNA: TGTGCCAGCAGTGATGGTGGAGGGGAGACCCAGTACTTC.

V gene TRBV3-1 combines with J gene TRBJ1-2, with 8 positions matching TRBD1. This CDR3 comprises 15 residues. Germline-derived CDR1 and CDR2 are LGHDT and YNNKEL (reference sequence). Losses at the gene ends were 6 bases for V and 4 bases for J; bases not matched to a gene: 10. CDR3 region: CASRKSTGGVYGYTF. CDR3 coding DNA: TGTGCCAGCAGGAAGAGCACAGGGGGGGTCTATGGCTACACCTTC.